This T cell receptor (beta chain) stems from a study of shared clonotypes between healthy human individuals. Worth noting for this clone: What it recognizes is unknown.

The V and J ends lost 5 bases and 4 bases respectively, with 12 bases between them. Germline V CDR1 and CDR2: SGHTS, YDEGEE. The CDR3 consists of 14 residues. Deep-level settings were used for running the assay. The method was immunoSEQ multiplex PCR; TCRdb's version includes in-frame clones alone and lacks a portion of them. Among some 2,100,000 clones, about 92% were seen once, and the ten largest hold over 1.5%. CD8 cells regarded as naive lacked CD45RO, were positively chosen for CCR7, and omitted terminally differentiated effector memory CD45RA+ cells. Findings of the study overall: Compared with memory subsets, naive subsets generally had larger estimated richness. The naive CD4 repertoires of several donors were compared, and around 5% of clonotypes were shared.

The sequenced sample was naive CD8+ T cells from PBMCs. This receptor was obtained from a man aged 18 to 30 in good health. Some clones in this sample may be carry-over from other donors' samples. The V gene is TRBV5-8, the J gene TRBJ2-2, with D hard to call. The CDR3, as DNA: TGTGCCAGCAGAGAGAAGAGAGGCACCGGGGAGCTGTTTTTT. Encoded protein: CASREKRGTGELFF.